In its sample, the clone carrying this T cell receptor beta chain was seen once. The record originates from a study of shared clonotypes between healthy human individuals. Naivety among CD8 cells was defined by CD45RO negativity and positive CCR7 selection, thereby excluding terminally differentiated effector memory CD45RA+ cells. CDR3 size: 17 residues. Germline CDR1 and CDR2: SGHVS and FNYEAQ. The V segment lost 0 bases and the J segment 5 bases; nucleotides outside the gene matches: 10. The assay ran at deep level. TCRdb's table, derived via immunoSEQ multiplex PCR, lists solely in-frame clones and lacks some. Of roughly 590,000 clones in the sample, roughly 96% were seen once.

The receptor's source is a woman aged 25 to 39 in good health. The chain recombines TRBV7-6 with TRBJ2-1, with TRBD1 matching over 7 bases. Sequencing input: naive CD8+ T cells sorted from blood. This chain's CDR3 is CASSLAIGGLSHNEQFF. As DNA, the CDR3 is TGTGCCAGCAGCTTAGCGATAGGGGGCCTAAGCCACAATGAGCAGTTCTTC.